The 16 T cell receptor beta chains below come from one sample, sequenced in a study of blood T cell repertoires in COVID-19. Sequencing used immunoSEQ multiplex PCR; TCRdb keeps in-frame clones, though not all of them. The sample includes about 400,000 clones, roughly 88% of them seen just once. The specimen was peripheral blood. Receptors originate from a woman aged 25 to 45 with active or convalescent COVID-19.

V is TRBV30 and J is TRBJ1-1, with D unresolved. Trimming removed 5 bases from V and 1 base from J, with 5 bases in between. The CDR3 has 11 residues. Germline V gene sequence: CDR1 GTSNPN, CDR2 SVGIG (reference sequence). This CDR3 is CAWVKNTEAFF. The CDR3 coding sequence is TGTGCCTGGGTCAAGAACACTGAAGCTTTCTTT.

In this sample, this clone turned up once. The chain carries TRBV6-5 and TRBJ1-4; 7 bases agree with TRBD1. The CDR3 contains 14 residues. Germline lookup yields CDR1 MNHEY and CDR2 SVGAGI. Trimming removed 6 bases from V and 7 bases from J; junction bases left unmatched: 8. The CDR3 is CASSLMTGTEKLFF. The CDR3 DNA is TGTGCCAGCAGCCTAATGACAGGGACTGAAAAACTGTTTTTT.

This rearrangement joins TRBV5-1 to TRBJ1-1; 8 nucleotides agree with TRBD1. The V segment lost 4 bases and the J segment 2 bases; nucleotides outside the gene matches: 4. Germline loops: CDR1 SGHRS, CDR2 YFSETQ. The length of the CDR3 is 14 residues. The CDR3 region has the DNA TGCGCCAGCAGCGCGGACAGGGAAAACACTGAAGCTTTCTTT. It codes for CASSADRENTEAFF.

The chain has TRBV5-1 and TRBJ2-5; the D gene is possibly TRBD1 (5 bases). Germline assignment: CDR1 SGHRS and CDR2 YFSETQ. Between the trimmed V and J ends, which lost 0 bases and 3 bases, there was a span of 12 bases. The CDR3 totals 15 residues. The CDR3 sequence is CASSLAVGVEETQYF. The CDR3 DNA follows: TGCGCCAGCAGCTTGGCCGTAGGGGTAGAAGAGACCCAGTACTTC.

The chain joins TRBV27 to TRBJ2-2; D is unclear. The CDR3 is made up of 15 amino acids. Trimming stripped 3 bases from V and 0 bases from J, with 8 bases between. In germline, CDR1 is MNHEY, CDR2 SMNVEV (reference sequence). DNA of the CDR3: TGTGCCAGCAGTTTCGTGACTTCGAACACCGGGGAGCTGTTTTTT. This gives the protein CASSFVTSNTGELFF.

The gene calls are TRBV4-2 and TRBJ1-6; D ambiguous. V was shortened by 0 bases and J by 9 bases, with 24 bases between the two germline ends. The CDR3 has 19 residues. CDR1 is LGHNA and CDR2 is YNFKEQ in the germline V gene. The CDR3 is CASSQELGLDSGGLSPLHF. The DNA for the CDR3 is TGTGCCAGCAGCCAAGAATTAGGCCTTGACTCCGGTGGACTTTCACCCCTCCACTTT.

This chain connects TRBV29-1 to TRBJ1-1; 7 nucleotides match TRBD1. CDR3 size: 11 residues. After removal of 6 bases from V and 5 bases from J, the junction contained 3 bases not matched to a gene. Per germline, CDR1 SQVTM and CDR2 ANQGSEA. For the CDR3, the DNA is TGCAGCGTGAAGGGGGCAACTGAAGCTTTCTTT. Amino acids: CSVKGATEAFF. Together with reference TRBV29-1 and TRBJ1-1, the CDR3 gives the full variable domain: SAVISQKPSRDICQRGTSLTIQCQVDSQVTMMFWYRQQPGQSLTLIATANQGSEATYESGFVIDKFPISRPNLTFSTLTVSNMSPEDSSIYLCSVKGATEAFFGQGTRLTVV.

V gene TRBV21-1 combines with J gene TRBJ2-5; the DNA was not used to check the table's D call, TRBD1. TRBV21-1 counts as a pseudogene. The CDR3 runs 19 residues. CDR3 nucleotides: TGTGCCAGCAGCCGTTCTTGGACAGGGAATGATCGTGGCAGAGAGACCCAGTACTTC. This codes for CASSRSWTGNDRGRETQYF.

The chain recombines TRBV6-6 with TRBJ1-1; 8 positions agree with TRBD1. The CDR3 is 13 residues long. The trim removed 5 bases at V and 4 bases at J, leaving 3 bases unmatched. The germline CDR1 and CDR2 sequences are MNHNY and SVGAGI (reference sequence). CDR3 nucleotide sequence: TGTGCCAGCAGTCCCGGACAGGGCACTGAAGCTTTCTTT. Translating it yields CASSPGQGTEAFF.

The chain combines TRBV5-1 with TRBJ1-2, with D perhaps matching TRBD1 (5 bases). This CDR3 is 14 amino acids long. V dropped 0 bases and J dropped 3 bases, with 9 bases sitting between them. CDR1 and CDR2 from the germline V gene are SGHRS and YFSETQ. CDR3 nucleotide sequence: TGCGCCAGCAGCTTGGGGCCGACAGACTATGGCTACACCTTC. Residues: CASSLGPTDYGYTF.

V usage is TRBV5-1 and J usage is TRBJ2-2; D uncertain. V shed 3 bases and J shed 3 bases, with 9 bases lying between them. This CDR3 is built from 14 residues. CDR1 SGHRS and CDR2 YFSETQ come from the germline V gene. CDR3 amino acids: CASSSPIDTGELFF. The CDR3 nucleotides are TGCGCCAGCAGCTCCCCGATAGACACCGGGGAGCTGTTTTTT.

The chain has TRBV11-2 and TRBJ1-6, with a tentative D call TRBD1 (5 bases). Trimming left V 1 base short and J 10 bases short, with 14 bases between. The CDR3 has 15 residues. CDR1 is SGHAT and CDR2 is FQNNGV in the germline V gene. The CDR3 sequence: CASSLVPQGDSPLHF. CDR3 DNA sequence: TGTGCCAGCAGCTTAGTACCCCAGGGTGACTCACCCCTCCACTTT.

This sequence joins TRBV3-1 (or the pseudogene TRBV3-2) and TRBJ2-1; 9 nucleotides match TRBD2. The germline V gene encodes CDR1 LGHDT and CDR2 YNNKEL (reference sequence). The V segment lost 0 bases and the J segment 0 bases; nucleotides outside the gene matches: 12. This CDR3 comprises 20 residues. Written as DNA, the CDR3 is TGTGCCAGCAGCCAAGATCCCCTAGCGGGGCACGGGGGCTCCTACAATGAGCAGTTCTTC. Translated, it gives CASSQDPLAGHGGSYNEQFF.

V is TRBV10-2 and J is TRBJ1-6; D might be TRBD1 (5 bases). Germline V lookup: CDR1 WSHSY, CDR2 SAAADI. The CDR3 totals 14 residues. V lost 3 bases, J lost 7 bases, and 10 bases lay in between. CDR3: CASSDQGGNSPLHF. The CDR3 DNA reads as TGCGCCAGCAGTGACCAGGGAGGAAATTCACCCCTCCACTTT.

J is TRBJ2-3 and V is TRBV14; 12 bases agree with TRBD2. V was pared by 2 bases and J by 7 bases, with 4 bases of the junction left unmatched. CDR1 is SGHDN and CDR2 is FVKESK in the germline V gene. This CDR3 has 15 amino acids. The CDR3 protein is CASSQLAGGGNTQYF. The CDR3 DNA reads TGTGCCAGCAGCCAACTAGCGGGAGGGGGAAATACGCAGTATTTT.

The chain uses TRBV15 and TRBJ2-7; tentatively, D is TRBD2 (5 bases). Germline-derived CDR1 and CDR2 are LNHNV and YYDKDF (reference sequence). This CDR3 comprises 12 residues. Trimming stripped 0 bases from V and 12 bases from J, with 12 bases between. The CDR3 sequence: CATSRDLPGSYF. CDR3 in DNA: TGTGCCACCAGCAGAGATCTTCCGGGATCGTACTTC.